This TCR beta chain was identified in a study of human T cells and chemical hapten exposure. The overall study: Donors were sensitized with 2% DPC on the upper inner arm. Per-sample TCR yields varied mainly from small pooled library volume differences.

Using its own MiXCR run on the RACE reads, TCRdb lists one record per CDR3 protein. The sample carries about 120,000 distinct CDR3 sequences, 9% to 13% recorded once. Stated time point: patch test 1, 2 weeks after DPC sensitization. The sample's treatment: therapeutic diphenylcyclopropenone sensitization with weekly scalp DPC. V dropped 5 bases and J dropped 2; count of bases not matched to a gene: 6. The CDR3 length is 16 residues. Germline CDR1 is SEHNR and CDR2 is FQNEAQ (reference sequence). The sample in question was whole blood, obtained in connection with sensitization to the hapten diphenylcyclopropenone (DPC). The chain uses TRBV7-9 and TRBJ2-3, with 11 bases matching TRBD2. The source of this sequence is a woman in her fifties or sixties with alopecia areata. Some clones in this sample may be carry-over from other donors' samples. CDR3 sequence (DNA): TGTGCCAGCAGCGCCGGACTAGCGGGCTCCACAGATACGCAGTATTTT. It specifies CASSAGLAGSTDTQYF.